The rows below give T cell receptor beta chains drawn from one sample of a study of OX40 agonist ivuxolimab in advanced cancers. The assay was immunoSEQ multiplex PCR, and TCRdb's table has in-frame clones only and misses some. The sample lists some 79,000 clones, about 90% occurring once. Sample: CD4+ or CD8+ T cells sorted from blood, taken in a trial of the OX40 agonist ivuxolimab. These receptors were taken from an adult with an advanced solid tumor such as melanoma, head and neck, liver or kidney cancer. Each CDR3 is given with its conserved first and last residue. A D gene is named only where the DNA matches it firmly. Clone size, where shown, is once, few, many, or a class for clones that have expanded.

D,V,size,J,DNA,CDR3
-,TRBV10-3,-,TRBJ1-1,TGTGCCATCAGTGAGTCGTTGGGTTTTAGGGTGAACACTGAAGCTTTCTTT,CAISESLGFRVNTEAFF
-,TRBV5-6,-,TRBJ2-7,TGTGCCAGCAGCTTGATGCTAGCCGGCGAGCAGTACTTC,CASSLMLAGEQYF
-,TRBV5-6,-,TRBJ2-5,TGTGCCAGCAGCTTGTATAACCCCCAACAAGAGACCCAGTACTTC,CASSLYNPQQETQYF
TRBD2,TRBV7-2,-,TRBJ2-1,TGTGCCAGCAGCTTAGCGACTAGCGGGAGCGGGTACAATGAGCAGTTCTTC,CASSLATSGSGYNEQFF
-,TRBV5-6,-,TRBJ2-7,TGTGCCAGCAGCTTGAACAGGGACTACGAGCAGTACTTC,CASSLNRDYEQYF
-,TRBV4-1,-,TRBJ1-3,TGCGCCAGCAGCCAAGACGTGAGGTCTGGAAACACCATATATTTT,CASSQDVRSGNTIYF
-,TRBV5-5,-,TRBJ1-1,TGTGCCAGCAGCCCCGACAAAACGAACACTGAAGCTTTCTTT,CASSPDKTNTEAFF
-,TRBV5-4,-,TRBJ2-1,TGTGCCAGCAGCCCCGAGACTAGACGAGGGGCCAATGAGCAGTTCTTC,CASSPETRRGANEQFF
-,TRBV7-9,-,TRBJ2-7,TGTGCCAGCAGCTTTCAGGGGCCCGAGCAGTACTTC,CASSFQGPEQYF
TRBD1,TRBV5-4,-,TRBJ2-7,TGTGCCAGCAGCTTGGGGGGGGACAGGGCCTACGAGCAGTACTTC,CASSLGGDRAYEQYF
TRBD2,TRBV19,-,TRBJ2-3,TGTGCCAGTAGTATAGATGGGCCCAGGGGACTAGCCGCAGATACGCAGTATTTT,CASSIDGPRGLAADTQYF
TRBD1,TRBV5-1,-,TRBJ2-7,TGCGCCAGCAGCACGGGACAGGCCTACTCCTACGAGCAGTACTTC,CASSTGQAYSYEQYF
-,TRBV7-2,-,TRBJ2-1,TGTGCCAGCCGCTCGTCTAGCAGCGAATACAATGAGCAGTTCTTC,CASRSSSSEYNEQFF
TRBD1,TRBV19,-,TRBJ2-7,TGTGCCAGCCGGGACAGGGACTACGAGCAGTACTTC,CASRDRDYEQYF
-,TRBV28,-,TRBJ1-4,TGTGCCAGCAGTTTGATTAGGGTGGGTGAAAAACTGTTTTTT,CASSLIRVGEKLFF
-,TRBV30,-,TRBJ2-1,TGTGCCTGGAGTGCACAGAGGGACTCTCGGTTCTTC,CAWSAQRDSRFF
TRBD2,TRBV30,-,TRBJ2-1,TGTGCCTGGATTAAGCTAGCGGTCTACAATGAGCAGTTCTTC,CAWIKLAVYNEQFF
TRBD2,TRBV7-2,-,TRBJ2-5,TGTGCCAGCAGCCCGACCTTAGCGGGAGCGGGGACCCAGTACTTC,CASSPTLAGAGTQYF
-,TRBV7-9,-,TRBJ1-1,TGTGCCAGCAGCTTAGGGGTCTCGACGATTGAAGCTTTCTTT,CASSLGVSTIEAFF
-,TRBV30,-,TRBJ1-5,TGTGCCTGGAGTACCCTCGGGGGCCGCAATCAGCCCCAGCATTTT,CAWSTLGGRNQPQHF
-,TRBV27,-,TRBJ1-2,TGTGCCAGCAGGGGGAACGCTAACTATGGCTACACCTTC,CASRGNANYGYTF
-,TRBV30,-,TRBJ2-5,TGTGCCTGGAGTTTGGGCCACCAAGAGACCCAGTACTTC,CAWSLGHQETQYF
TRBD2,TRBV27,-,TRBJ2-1,TGTGCCAGCAGTCGGGACCTACTAGCGGGAGGCAATGAGCAGTTCTTC,CASSRDLLAGGNEQFF
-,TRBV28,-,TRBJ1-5,TGTGCCAGCACTAAACTAGGGGCGGGTCAGCCCCAGCATTTT,CASTKLGAGQPQHF
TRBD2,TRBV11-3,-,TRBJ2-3,TGTGCCAGCAGCTTGAGGGGACTAGCGAGCACAGATACGCAGTATTTT,CASSLRGLASTDTQYF
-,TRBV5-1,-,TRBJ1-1,TGCGCCAGCAGCTTGGACAGGGAACTCTTGGGCACTGAAGCTTTCTTT,CASSLDRELLGTEAFF
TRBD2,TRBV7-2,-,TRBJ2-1,TGTGCCAGCAGCTTAGACTTACTGGGCGGGAGAAATGAGCAGTTCTTC,CASSLDLLGGRNEQFF
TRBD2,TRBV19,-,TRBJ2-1,TGTGCCAGTAGGACGACTAGCGGGGGCCACAATGAGCAGTTCTTC,CASRTTSGGHNEQFF
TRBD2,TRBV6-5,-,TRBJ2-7,TGTGCCAGCAGGGAGACCCTAGCGGTGATCTACGAGCAGTACTTC,CASRETLAVIYEQYF
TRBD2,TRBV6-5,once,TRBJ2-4,TGTGCCAGCAGTCCTCTGACTAGCGGGTGGAACATTCAGTACTTC,CASSPLTSGWNIQYF
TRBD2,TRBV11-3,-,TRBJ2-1,TGTGCCAGCAGCTTAGTAGCGGGGGGGTCCTACAATGAGCAGTTCTTC,CASSLVAGGSYNEQFF
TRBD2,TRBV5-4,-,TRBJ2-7,TGTGCCAGCAGCTCCTACCGGGAGGGCCGCGAGCAGTACTTC,CASSSYREGREQYF
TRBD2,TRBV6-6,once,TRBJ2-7,TGTGCCAGCAGACCAGGGGATAGCGGGAACTCCTACGAGCAGTACTTC,CASRPGDSGNSYEQYF
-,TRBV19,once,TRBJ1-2,TGTGCCAGTAGTATAACCCGCCGGGCCCCAATTCATGGCTACACCTTC,CASSITRRAPIHGYTF
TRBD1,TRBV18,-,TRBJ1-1,TGTGCCAGCTCACCATCCGGACAGGGGAACACTGAAGCTTTCTTT,CASSPSGQGNTEAFF
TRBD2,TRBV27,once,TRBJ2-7,TGTGCCAGCAGTTTACGAGCGGGAGGACACTACGAGCAGTACTTC,CASSLRAGGHYEQYF
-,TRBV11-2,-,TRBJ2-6,TGTGCCAGCTCCAGTTCCGCCGGGGCCAACGTCCTGACTTTC,CASSSSAGANVLTF
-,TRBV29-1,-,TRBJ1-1,TGCAGCGTGAGGGGCGTTTCAAACACTGAAGCTTTCTTT,CSVRGVSNTEAFF
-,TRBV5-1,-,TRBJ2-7,TGCGCCAGCAGCTTGGACACCTACGAGCAGTACTTC,CASSLDTYEQYF
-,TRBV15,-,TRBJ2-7,TGTGCCACCAGCAGCATTACAGGGAACGAGCAGTACTTC,CATSSITGNEQYF
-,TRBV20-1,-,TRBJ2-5,TGCAGTGCCAACCCCTCCGCGACCCAGTACTTC,CSANPSATQYF
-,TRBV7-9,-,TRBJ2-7,TGTGCCAGCGGCACAGGGAACGGCGAGCAGTACTTC,CASGTGNGEQYF
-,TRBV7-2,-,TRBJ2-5,TGTGCCAGCAGCCGGGACTACCAAGAGACCCAGTACTTC,CASSRDYQETQYF
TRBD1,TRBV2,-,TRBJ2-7,TGTGCCAGCAGCGCAGGGACAGGCCCCATCTACGAGCAGTACTTC,CASSAGTGPIYEQYF
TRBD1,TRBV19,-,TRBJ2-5,TGTGCCAGTAGCTCCTCTGGACAGGGAAGAGAGACCCAGTACTTC,CASSSSGQGRETQYF